This T cell receptor beta chain is from a study of CD8+CD57+ T cells in acquired aplastic anemia. Overall study: The study obtained an average of around 3.4 ug of DNA from sorted CD4+ and CD8+ cells. Healthy-donor CD4+ cells averaged roughly 9.8 million reads. Findings of the study overall: Patients and controls had CD8+ Simpson's diversity values that were not significantly distinct. Patients and controls shared approximately 30 CD8+ CDR3 sequences.

It was genomic DNA that served as the template for profiling TCR beta VDJ and CDR3. MiXCR, applied by TCRdb to the reads, yields one record per CDR3 protein. The sample includes around 400,000 distinct CDR3 sequences, 65% to 80% of them seen just once. CDR3 length: 16 amino acids. Losses at the gene ends were 5 bases for V and 4 bases for J; bases not matched to a gene: 10. Per the germline V gene, CDR1 is SGDLS and CDR2 is YYNGEE. Remarks on this clonotype: Its specificity is not known.

The chain recombines TRBV9 with TRBJ1-5; TRBD1 aligns across 9 bases. The source material was sorted CD4+, CD8+, or CD8+CD57+ T cells (not recorded which) from PBMCs. This clonotype was obtained from a human donor in good health, serving as a control. The CDR3 loop is CASSLVGQGRNQPQHF. The DNA for the CDR3 is TGTGCCAGCAGTCTTGTCGGACAGGGGAGAAATCAGCCCCAGCATTTT.